The clone carrying this T cell receptor beta chain has just a few counts. Its antigen is currently unknown. Alongside a J-beta primer mix, a sample-barcoded 5' primer served in a second PCR lasting about 7 to 11 cycles. One entry per CDR3 protein, called by TCRdb with MiXCR from the 5' RACE reads. Of hundreds of thousands of distinct CDR3 sequences listed, more than 40% were seen once; the top ten hold about 21%. The data derive from a study of blood T cells in healthy people across ages. Overall study findings and caveats: Estimated diversity, derived from one million T cells, was regarded as an underestimate.

The receptor comes from a man aged 60 to 75 in good health. The sample consisted of blood.

CDR3 DNA: TGTGCCAGTACTAGCGGGGGAGACCCCAGTGAGACCCAGTACTTC. Translating it yields CASTSGGDPSETQYF. The V and J genes are TRBV9 and TRBJ2-5; 11 positions agree with TRBD2. The CDR3 extends over 15 amino acids. Unmatched junction bases numbered 11, after V lost 8 bases and J lost 5 bases. Germline V gene sequence: CDR1 SGDLS, CDR2 YYNGEE.